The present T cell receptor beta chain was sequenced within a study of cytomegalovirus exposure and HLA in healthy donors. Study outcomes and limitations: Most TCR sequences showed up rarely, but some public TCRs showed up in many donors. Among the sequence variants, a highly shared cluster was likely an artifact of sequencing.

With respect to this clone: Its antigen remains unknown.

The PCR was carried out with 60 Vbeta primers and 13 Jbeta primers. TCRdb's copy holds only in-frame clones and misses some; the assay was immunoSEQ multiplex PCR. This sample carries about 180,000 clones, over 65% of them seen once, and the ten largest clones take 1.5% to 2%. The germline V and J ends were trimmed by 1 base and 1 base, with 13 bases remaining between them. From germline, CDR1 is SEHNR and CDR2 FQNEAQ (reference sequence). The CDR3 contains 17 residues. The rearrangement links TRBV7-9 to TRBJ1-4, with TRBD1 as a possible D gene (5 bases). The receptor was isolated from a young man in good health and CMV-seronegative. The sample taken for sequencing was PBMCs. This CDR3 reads CASSLGRGTETNEKLFF. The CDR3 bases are TGTGCCAGCAGCTTAGGACGGGGGACGGAAACTAATGAAAAACTGTTTTTT.